This entry features one T cell receptor (beta chain) sequence. Its target is unknown. This sample is part of a study of T cells in localized non-small cell lung cancer. Sequenced by immunoSEQ multiplex PCR; TCRdb stores in-frame clones only, minus some. The profile covers approximately 37,000 clones, with 85% to 90% appearing a single time and roughly 3.6% taken by the ten largest. Germline CDR1 MNHNY, CDR2 SVGAGI (reference sequence). This CDR3 has 12 amino acids. V lost 2 bases and J lost 5, with 3 bases in between. General study results and limits: Uninvolved nearby lung showed the greatest T cell clonality, exceeding that found in tumor. Researchers found a median around 59 of the top 100 tumor clones in adjacent lung. Heterogeneity is still possible, as just one tumor region was sequenced.

The sample here was peripheral blood, taken before any cancer treatment. J is TRBJ1-4 and V is TRBV6-6; D uncertain. The clonotype comes from a man between 18 and 50 years old with stage I lung adenocarcinoma. The CDR3 bases are TGTGCCAGCAGTTACGGGAATGAAAAACTGTTTTTT. Its translation is CASSYGNEKLFF.